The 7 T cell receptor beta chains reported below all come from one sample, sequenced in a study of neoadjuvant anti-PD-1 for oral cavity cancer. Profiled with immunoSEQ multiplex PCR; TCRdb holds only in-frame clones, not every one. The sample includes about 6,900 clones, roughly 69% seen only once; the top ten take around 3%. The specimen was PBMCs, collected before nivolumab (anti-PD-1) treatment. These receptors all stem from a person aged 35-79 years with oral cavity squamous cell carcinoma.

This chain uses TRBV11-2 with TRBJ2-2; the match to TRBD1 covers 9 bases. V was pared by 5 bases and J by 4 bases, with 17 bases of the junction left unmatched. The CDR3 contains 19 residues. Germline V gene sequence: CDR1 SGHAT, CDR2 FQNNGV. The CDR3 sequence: CASSRRAGQGLYGTGELFF. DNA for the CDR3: TGTGCCAGCAGCCGACGGGCCGGACAGGGGCTTTATGGCACCGGGGAGCTGTTTTTT.

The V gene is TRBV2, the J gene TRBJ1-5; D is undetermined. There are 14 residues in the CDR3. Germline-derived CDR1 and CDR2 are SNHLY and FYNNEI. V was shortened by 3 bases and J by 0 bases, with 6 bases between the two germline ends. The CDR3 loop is CASSDSYSNQPQHF. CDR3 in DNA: TGTGCCAGCAGTGACAGCTATAGCAATCAGCCCCAGCATTTT.

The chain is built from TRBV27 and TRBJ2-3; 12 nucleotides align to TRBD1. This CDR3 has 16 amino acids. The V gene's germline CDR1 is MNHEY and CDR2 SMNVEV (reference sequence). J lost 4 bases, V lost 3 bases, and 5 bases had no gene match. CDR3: CASSFGTGGAADTQYF. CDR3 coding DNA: TGTGCCAGCAGTTTTGGGACAGGGGGCGCGGCAGATACGCAGTATTTT.

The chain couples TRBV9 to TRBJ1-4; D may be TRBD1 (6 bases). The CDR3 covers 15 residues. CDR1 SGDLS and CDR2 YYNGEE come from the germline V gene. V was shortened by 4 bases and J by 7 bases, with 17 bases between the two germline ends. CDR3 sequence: CASSTQQGVGEKLFF. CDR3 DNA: TGTGCCAGCAGCACCCAACAGGGCGTCGGTGAAAAACTGTTTTTT. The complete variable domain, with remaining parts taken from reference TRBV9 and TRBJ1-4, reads DSGVTQTPKHLITATGQRVTLRCSPRSGDLSVYWYQQSLDQGLQFLIQYYNGEERAKGNILERFSAQQFPDLHSELNLSSLELGDSALYFCASSTQQGVGEKLFFGSGTQLSVL.

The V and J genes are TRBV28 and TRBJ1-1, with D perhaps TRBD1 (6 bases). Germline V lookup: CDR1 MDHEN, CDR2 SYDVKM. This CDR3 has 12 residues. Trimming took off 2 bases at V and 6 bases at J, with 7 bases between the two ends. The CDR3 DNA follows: TGTGCCAGCAGTTTAAGGGGGGCTGAAGCTTTCTTT. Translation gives CASSLRGAEAFF.

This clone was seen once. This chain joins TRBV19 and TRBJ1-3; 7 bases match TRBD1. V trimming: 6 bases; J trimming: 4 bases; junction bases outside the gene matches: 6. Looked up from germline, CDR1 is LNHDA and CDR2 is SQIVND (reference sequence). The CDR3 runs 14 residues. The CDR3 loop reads CASSPTGDGNTIYF. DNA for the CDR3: TGTGCCAGTAGCCCCACAGGGGACGGAAACACCATATATTTT. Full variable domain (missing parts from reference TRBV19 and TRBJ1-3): DGGITQSPKYLFRKEGQNVTLSCEQNLNHDAMYWYRQDPGQGLRLIYYSQIVNDFQKGDIAEGYSVSREKKESFPLTVTSAQKNPTAFYLCASSPTGDGNTIYFGEGSWLTVV.

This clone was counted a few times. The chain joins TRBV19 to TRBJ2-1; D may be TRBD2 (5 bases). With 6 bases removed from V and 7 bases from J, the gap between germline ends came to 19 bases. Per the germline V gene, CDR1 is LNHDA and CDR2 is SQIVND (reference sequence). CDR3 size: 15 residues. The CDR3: CASRLVDTIGNEQFF. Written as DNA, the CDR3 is TGTGCCAGTAGACTAGTAGACACAATAGGAAATGAGCAGTTCTTC.